This T cell receptor beta chain was captured by sequencing in a study of T cells in Graves' hyperthyroidism and ophthalmopathy. Study-level findings and limits: Stable hyperthyroidism and ophthalmopathy were separated using 13 V-J signatures.

Amplification of TCR beta CDR3 regions used RNA as the template. Researchers ran a first-round RT-PCR on the TCR CDR3 using the HTBI primer set. From the multiplex PCR reads, TCRdb called clonotypes with MiXCR, one entry per CDR3 protein. Of about 760,000 distinct CDR3 sequences listed, approximately 36% are singletons. This clonotype came up a few times. Antigen specificity is unknown. The hyperthyroidism was newly diagnosed and had lasted under 2 months; the patients were aged 18 to 65. The PBMCs were taken from around 9.1 ml of fresh peripheral blood. Germline V gene sequence: CDR1 MNHEY, CDR2 SMNVEV (reference sequence). The V and J ends lost 4 bases and 0 bases respectively, with 10 bases between them. This CDR3 spans 14 amino acids.

The clonotype was recovered from a woman between 40 and 50 years old with Graves' hyperthyroidism. The sample consisted of blood. The V gene is TRBV27, the J gene TRBJ2-7, with D uncertain. Here the CDR3 reads CASSYASSSYEQYF. The CDR3 DNA follows: TGTGCCAGCAGTTATGCTAGTAGCTCCTACGAGCAGTACTTC.